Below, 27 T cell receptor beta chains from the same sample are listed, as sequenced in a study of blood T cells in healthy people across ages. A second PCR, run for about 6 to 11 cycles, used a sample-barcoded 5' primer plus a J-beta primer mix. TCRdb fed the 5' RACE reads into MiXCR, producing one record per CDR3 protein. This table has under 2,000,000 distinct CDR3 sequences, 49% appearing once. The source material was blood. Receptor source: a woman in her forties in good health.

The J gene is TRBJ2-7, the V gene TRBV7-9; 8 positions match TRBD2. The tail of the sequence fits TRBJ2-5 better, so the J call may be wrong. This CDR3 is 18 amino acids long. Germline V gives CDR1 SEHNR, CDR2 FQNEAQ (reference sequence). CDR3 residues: CASSHDPTSQRGLETQYF. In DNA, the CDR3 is TGTGCCAGCAGCCACGACCCTACTTCCCAGCGGGGGCTGGAGACCCAGTACTTC.

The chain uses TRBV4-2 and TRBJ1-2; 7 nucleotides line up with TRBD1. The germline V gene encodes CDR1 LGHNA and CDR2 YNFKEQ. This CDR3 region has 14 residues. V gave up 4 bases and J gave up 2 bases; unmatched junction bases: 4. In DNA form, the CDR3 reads TGTGCCAGCAGCCGGTTGGACAGGAACTATGGCTACACCTTC. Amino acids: CASSRLDRNYGYTF.

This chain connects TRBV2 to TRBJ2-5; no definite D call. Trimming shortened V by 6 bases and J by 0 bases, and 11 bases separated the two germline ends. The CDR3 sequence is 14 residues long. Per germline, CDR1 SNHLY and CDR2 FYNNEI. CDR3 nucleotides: TGTGCCAGCAGGGCAGCACAGTACCAAGAGACCCAGTACTTC. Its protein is CASRAAQYQETQYF.

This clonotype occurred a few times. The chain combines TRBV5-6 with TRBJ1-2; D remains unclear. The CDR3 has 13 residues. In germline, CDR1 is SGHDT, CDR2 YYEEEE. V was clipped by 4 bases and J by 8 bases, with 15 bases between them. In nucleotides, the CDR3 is TGTGCCAGCAGCATGGACCCCCGTAGCGGCTACACCTTC. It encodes CASSMDPRSGYTF.

The CDR3 DNA sequence: TGTGCCAGCAGCGTTAGTCGGGAAAAGACCCAGTACTTC. This encodes CASSVSREKTQYF. The V and J genes are TRBV27 and TRBJ2-4; tentative D call: TRBD2 (5 bases). The J call may be wrong; the DNA end is better matched by TRBJ2-5. The CDR3 is 13 amino acids. The germline gives CDR1 MNHEY, CDR2 SMNVEV (reference sequence).

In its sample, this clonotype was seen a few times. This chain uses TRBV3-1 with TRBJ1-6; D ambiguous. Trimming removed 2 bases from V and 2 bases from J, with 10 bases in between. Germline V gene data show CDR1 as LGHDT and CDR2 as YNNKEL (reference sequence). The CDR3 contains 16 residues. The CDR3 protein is CASSQTSEAYNSPLHF. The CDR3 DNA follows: TGTGCCAGCAGCCAAACCTCAGAAGCCTATAATTCACCCCTCCACTTT.

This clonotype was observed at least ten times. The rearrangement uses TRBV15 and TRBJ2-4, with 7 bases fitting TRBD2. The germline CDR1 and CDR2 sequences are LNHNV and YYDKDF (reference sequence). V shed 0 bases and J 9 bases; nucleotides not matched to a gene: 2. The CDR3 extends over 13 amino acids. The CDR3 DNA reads TGTGCCACCAGCAGAGAGGGAGGGAGCATTCAGTACTTC. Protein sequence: CATSREGGSIQYF. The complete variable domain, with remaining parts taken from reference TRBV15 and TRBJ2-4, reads DAMVIQNPRYQVTQFGKPVTLSCSQTLNHNVMYWYQQKSSQAPKLLFHYYDKDFNNEADTPDNFQSRRPNTSFCFLDIRSPGLGDTAMYLCATSREGGSIQYFGAGTRLSVL.

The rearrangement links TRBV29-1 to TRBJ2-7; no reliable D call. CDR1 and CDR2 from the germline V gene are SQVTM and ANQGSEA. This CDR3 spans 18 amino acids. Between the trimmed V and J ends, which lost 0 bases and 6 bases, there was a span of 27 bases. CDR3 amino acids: CSVEECRSARHPLCEQYF. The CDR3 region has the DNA TGCAGCGTTGAAGAGTGTCGTAGTGCCAGGCATCCTCTGTGCGAGCAGTACTTC.

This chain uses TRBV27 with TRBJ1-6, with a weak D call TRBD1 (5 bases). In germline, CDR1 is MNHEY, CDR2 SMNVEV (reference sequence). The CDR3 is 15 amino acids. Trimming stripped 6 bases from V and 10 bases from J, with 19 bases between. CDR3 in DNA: TGTGCCAGCAGGACACAACCGCAGGGTTTGTCACCCCTCCACTTT. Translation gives CASRTQPQGLSPLHF.

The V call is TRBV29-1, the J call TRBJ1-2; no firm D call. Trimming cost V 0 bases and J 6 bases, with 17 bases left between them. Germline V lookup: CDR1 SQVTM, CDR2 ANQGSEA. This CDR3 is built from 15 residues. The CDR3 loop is CSVEDAKGINHGYTF. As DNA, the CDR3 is TGCAGCGTTGAAGACGCTAAGGGAATAAACCATGGCTACACCTTC.

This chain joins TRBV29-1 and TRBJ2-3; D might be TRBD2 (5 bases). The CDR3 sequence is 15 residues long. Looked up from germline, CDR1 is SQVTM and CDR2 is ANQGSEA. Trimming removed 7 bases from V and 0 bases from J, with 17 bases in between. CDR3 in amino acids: CSATIARSSTDTQYF. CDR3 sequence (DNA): TGCAGCGCCACAATAGCGCGATCTAGCACAGATACGCAGTATTTT.

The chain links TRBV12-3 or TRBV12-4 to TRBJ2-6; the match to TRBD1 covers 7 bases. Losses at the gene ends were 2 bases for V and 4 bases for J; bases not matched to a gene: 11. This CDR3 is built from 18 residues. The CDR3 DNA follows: TGTGCCAGCAGTTTATTGGTCAGGGGGTTAACAGGGGCCAACGTCCTGACTTTC. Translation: CASSLLVRGLTGANVLTF.

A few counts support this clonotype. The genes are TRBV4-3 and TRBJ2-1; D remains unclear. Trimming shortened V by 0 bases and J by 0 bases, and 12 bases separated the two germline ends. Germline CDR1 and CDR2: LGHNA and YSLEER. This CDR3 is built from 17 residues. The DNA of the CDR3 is TGCGCCAGCAGCCAAGATCGGGCGGAGAGCTCCTACAATGAGCAGTTCTTC. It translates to CASSQDRAESSYNEQFF.

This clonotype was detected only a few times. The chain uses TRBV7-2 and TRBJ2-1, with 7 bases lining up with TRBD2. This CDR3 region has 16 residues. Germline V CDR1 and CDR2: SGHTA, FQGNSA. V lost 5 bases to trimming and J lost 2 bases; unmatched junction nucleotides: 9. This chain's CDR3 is CASSPLGGNTYNEQFF. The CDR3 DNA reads TGTGCCAGCAGCCCCCTGGGGGGGAACACCTACAATGAGCAGTTCTTC. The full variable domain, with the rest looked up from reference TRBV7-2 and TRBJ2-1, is GAGVSQSPSNKVTEKGKDVELRCDPISGHTALYWYRQSLGQGLEFLIYFQGNSAPDKSGLPSDRFSAERTGGSVSTLTIQRTQQEDSAVYLCASSPLGGNTYNEQFFGPGTRLTVL.

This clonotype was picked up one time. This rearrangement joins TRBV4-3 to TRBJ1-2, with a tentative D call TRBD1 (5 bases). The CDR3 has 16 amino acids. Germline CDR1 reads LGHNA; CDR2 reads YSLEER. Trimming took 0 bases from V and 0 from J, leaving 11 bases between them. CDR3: CASSQEVGVANYGYTF. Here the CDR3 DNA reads TGCGCCAGCAGCCAAGAAGTAGGGGTAGCTAACTATGGCTACACCTTC.

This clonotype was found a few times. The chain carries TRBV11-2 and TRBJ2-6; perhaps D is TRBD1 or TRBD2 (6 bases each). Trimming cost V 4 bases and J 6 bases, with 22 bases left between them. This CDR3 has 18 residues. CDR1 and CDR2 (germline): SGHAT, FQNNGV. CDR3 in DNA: TGTGCCAGCAGCTATAAGGGGGGAAATAGGACAATGGCCAACGTCCTGACTTTC. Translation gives CASSYKGGNRTMANVLTF.

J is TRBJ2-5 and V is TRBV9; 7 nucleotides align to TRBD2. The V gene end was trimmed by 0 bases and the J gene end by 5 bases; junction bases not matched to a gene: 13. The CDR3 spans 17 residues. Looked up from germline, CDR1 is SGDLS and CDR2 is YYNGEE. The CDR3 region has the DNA TGTGCCAGCAGCGTAGGAGCGGGACGGTGGCTTGGGGAGACCCAGTACTTC. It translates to CASSVGAGRWLGETQYF.

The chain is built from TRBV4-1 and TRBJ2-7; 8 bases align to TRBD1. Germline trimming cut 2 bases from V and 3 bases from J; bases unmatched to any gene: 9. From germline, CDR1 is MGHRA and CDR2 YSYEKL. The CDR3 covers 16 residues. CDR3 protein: CASSQHLGQGFYEQYF. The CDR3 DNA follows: TGCGCCAGCAGCCAACACCTCGGACAGGGATTCTACGAGCAGTACTTC.

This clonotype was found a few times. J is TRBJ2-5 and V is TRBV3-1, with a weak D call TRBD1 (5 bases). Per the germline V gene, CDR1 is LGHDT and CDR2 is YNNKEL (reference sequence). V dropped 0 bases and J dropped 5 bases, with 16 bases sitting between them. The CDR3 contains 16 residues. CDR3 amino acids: CASSQDKVRASETQYF. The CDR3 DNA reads TGTGCCAGCAGCCAAGATAAAGTCAGGGCCTCGGAGACCCAGTACTTC.

CDR3 DNA: TGTGCCACCAGCAGAGATCCACGAAATGAGCAGTTCTTC. Protein sequence: CATSRDPRNEQFF. This chain connects TRBV15 to TRBJ2-1; D is unresolved. Germline lookup yields CDR1 LNHNV and CDR2 YYDKDF (reference sequence). The CDR3 has 13 amino acids. V lost 0 bases to trimming and J lost 7 bases, with 7 bases between them. Full variable domain (outside the CDR3, taken from reference TRBV15 and TRBJ2-1): DAMVIQNPRYQVTQFGKPVTLSCSQTLNHNVMYWYQQKSSQAPKLLFHYYDKDFNNEADTPDNFQSRRPNTSFCFLDIRSPGLGDTAMYLCATSRDPRNEQFFGPGTRLTVL.

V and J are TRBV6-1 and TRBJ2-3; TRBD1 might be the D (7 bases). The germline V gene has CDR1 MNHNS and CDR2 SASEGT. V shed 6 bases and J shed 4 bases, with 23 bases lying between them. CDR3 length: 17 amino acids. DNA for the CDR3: TGTGCCAGCAGCCAAGGGGGGACAGCGGGTTTGGCAGATACGCAGTATTTT. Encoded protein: CASSQGGTAGLADTQYF.

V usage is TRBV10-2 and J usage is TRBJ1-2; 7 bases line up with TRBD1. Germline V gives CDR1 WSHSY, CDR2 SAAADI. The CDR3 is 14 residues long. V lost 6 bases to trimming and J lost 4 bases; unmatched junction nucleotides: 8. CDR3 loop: CASSDRAEFYGYTF. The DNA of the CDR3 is TGCGCCAGCAGCGACAGGGCTGAATTCTATGGCTACACCTTC.

The CDR3 loop is CASSRGSSGNTIYF. DNA of the CDR3: TGTGCCAGCAGCCGAGGGAGCTCTGGAAACACCATATATTTT. The chain employs TRBV4-2 and TRBJ1-3; unclear D gene. Germline-derived CDR1 and CDR2 are LGHNA and YNFKEQ. This CDR3 has 14 amino acids. V shed 4 bases and J shed 0 bases, with 7 bases lying between them.

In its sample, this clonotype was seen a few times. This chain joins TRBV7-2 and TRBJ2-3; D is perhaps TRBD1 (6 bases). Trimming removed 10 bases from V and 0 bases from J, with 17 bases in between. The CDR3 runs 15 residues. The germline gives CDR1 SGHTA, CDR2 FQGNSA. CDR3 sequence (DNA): TGTGCCACTCTACGTCAGGGGTTGAGCACAGATACGCAGTATTTT. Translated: CATLRQGLSTDTQYF.

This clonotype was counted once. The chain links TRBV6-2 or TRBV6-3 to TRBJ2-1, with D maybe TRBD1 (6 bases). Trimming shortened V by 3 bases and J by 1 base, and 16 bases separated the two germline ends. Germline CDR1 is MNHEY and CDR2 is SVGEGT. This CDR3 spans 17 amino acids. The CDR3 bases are TGTGCCAGCAGTTATTCCCTCTTACAGGGTTCCTACAATGAGCAGTTCTTC. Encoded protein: CASSYSLLQGSYNEQFF.

CDR3 in DNA: TGTGCCAGCAGTTCCTTTTGGCAGGGAGGCTACGAGCAGTACTTC. This encodes CASSSFWQGGYEQYF. The chain employs TRBV6-2 or TRBV6-3 and TRBJ2-7, with a possible D match to TRBD2 (6 bases). With 4 bases removed from V and 3 bases from J, the gap between germline ends came to 16 bases. The CDR3 has 15 residues. Germline-derived CDR1 and CDR2 are MNHEY and SVGEGT.

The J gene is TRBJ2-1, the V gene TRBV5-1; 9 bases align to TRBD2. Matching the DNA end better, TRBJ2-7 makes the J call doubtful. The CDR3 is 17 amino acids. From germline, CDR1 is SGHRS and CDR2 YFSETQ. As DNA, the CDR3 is TGCGCCAGCAGCTTGGTTAGCGGGGGACCTTCGTACAATGAGCAGTACTTC. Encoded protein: CASSLVSGGPSYNEQYF.